This T cell receptor (beta chain) stems from a study of cytomegalovirus exposure and HLA in healthy donors (dated by TCRdb to 2017 to 2019). Study-wide context: An earlier analysis of 587 of the donors reported 250 to 350 Gb of sequence data and 100 million to 140 million unique TCR beta sequences from about 179 million T cells. About 280 gigabases of sequencing data and some 85 million unique TCR sequences were included in an early release covering 550 to 650 HLA-typed donors. Of the 398 genotyped donors, about 80% fell in the genetic ancestry cluster associated with self-reported Caucasian donors. The study aimed to test whether signatures of past pathogen exposure could be identified by cataloging public T cell receptors. The study profiled the T cell repertoires of 500 to 800 subjects by immunosequencing and related them to cytomegalovirus serostatus. Along with the approximately 700-subject first cohort, a separate validation cohort of over 90 different subjects was used. To predict cytomegalovirus infection status, the study brought together high-throughput TCR immunosequencing, statistical association of individual TCRs with disease status, and machine learning. To study patterns of TCR occurrence, a later analysis re-analyzed previously published TCR beta repertoires from 700 or so donors and added high-resolution HLA genotyping. Rather than using new phenotypic data, the later analysis identified candidate immune exposures from TCR beta sequences and from how often those sequences occurred across donors. An earlier analysis of some 500 of the donors used high-throughput TCR beta sequencing to judge whether each TCR beta V gene segment behaved as functional or pseudogenic. Donor age, sex, ethnicity and CMV serostatus were collected together with the repertoire data. Genome-wide SNP genotypes for about 65% of the 666 donors were used in a later genetic analysis, which treated that subset as a discovery cohort. All discovery cohort repertoires had been generated using a single sequencing platform. HLA typing covered class I and class II loci at four-digit resolution. The number of donors typed differed by locus, with about 620-630 for A, B, C, DRB1 and DQB1, roughly 520 for DQA1, approximately 570 for DPA1, and roughly 450 for DPB1. Four or five DR-DQ haplotypes were handled as single units for association and clustering because linkage in the cohort was strong. Among around 400 genotyped donors of the cohort, an average of around 220,000 unique TCR beta nucleotide sequences was sequenced per donor, of which approximately 19% were non-productive. The study at large found these results: According to a later analysis, most CMV-associated TCR beta chains appeared to be HLA-restricted, and the HLA associations seemed to be driven largely by CMV exposure. Broadly in line with IMGT annotations, most TCR beta V segments showed up in productive rearrangements about 87% or about 30% of the time in an earlier analysis of around 550 of the donors. V-gene and J-gene trimming of TCR beta chains was associated with a missense DCLRE1C variant in a later genetic analysis, and the association was replicated in an independent cohort. Most TCR sequences were observed very rarely across donors, whereas some public TCRs were present in many individuals. Correlated functional status among segregating V segments might be attributable to linkage disequilibrium, but an unknown experimental factor could not be ruled out. A later analysis associated 15,000 to 20,000 TCR beta sequences with specific HLA alleles at a false discovery rate of 0.05. The classifier was reported to diagnose cytomegalovirus status with high specificity and sensitivity in both the original and validation cohorts. In a later genetic analysis, fewer N-insertions in productive TCRs were reported among donors in an Asian-associated ancestry cluster than the roughly 700-donor mean. In a later analysis, several top co-occurrence clusters were reported to appear linked to parvovirus B19, influenza, CMV and Epstein-Barr virus. The presence/absence analyses assumed that sequencing depth was roughly uniform across donors, and that assumption may not be true. A further reported finding was that TCR beta sequences accurately predicted the HLA-A and HLA-B alleles for most subjects in the first cohort. When HLA alleles, especially DR and DQ, strongly co-occurred, attributing TCR associations to individual alleles was difficult. The sequencing pipeline was judged likely to have produced a cluster of highly shared sequence variants as a technical artifact. The study gave a list of some 150 TCR beta chains associated with cytomegalovirus. HLA typing was unavailable for some donors at each locus, so association tests used only the typed subset. Immune exposure information for the cohort was limited to CMV serostatus. A later analysis found that TCR association rates varied across HLA loci, with DRB1 alleles showing the most associated TCRs and HLA-C alleles the fewest. A later analysis found that HLA-associated TCR beta chains were more clonally expanded and had lower generation probabilities than equally common non-associated chains. Roughly 17 rarely observed V segments, including chromosome 9 orphons, were excluded from the earlier analysis of about 500 of the donors because counts were too low. According to the authors, the approach could potentially be generalized to other disease states and immunological phenotypes. The cohort was sequenced for TCR beta chains only, and without alpha or paired-chain data the features that could be detected were limited. A few of the identified cytomegalovirus-associated TCR beta chains were confirmed in vitro to be specific for cytomegalovirus antigens.

Library preparation employed the immunoSEQ multiplex PCR assay. For the multiplex PCR, a mixture combining 60 forward primers for TCR Vbeta segments and 13 reverse primers for TCR Jbeta segments was used. The CDR3 region of rearranged TCR beta genes was amplified from genomic DNA with a multiplex PCR assay. The amplified TCR beta libraries were sequenced on the Illumina HiSeq System as 87-base-pair reads. Turning to the authors' computational methods: A later analysis counted tens of millions of unique TCR beta chains across the 670 or so repertoires, and 10 million to 11 million of these chains were shared by at least two donors. Raw reads were error-corrected and collapsed into unique sequences by a nearest-neighbor algorithm in which closely related sequences were merged to remove PCR and sequencing errors. V, D and J gene segments were assigned by aligning CDR3 sequences to IMGT reference sequences. For a sequence to be retained, at least a six-nucleotide match to both a V gene segment and a J gene segment was required. Rearrangements were classified as productive when the CDR3 lacked stop codons and remained in frame with V and J, and all other rearrangements were classified as non-productive. Following IMGT convention, CDR3 was defined as the stretch from the second conserved V-encoded cysteine to the conserved J-encoded phenylalanine. Sequences without an unambiguous match to a single V gene segment were excluded from the earlier analysis of 450 to 750 of the donors. An earlier analysis of 550 to 650 of the donors classified V segments as functional when productive rearrangements were above 56.7% and as segregating when the standard deviation between donors was above 5%. A statistical classification framework was developed to diagnose cytomegalovirus status using the catalog of TCR beta chain sequences. V and J gene assignment, in a later analysis, came from comparing TCR nucleotide sequences with IMGT/GENE-DB human TR gene sequences. A later analysis assigned CDR3 sequences and most-parsimonious VDJ recombination scenarios with the TCRdist pipeline. A later analysis defined each TCR beta chain by its CDR3 amino acid sequence plus V-gene family, and excluded reads lacking a unique V-gene family. In a later analysis, some 600 highly shared, low-generation-probability nucleotide sequences were removed to address suspected cross-contamination and a sequencing artifact. For each public chain, a later analysis derived a clonal expansion index from normalized ranks of inferred template counts within each repertoire. In a later analysis, generation probabilities were computed with a VDJ recombination model fitted to out-of-frame rearrangements, and the resulting probabilities were checked against IGoR. In a later analysis, TCR-TCR, TCR-HLA and TCR-CMV co-occurrence was scored with hypergeometric tests, and a repertoire-size bias correction was applied to TCR pairs. False discovery rates were estimated in a later analysis by permuting HLA or CMV assignments 20 times. In a later analysis, co-occurring TCRs were grouped using DBSCAN, and TCRdist sequence similarity was added for clustering within HLA-allele-positive subsets. For co-occurrence clustering, repertoires with fewer than 30,000 or more than 120,000 public chains were excluded, along with 5 or 6 repertoires with anomalous nucleotide sharing. TCRdb holds this immuneACCESS table with in-frame rearrangements only. Some clones are missing; in checked studies, unresolved V genes explain under half, and the rest has no known cause. V, J and clone size reflect that table, while D and trimming were determined from the DNA. The sample's records list over 120,000 clones. The top ten constitute 0.75% to 1% of the sample.

Details on this clone: Its antigen is not yet known.

The cohort was made up of hundreds of healthy bone marrow donors. All cohort members were sampled while nominally healthy, although unrecorded immune exposures were likely present. The donor tested CMV seronegative and was one of the 352 seronegative cohort members. A peripheral blood sample was provided by each donor, and peripheral blood mononuclear cells were used for TCR beta sequencing. Genomic DNA extraction from the blood cell samples was performed with the Qiagen DNeasy Blood Extraction Kit. The sequence came from a male donor in good health and CMV-seronegative. The specimen sequenced was PBMCs.

The CDR3 has the sequence CASSSAGAQETQYF. The nucleotide sequence is TGTGCCAGCAGCTCAGCGGGGGCTCAAGAGACCCAGTACTTC. In this chain, TRBV7-9 is recombined with TRBJ2-5; 8 bases in the middle match TRBD2. Based on the germline V gene (reference sequence), the CDR1 and CDR2 sequences are SEHNR and FQNEAQ. The CDR3 runs 14 amino acids, cysteine and phenylalanine included. The entry retains the CDR3 DNA only, 42 bases that are in frame from base 1. V is cut back by 4 bases and J by 2 bases, with 3 bases in the junction unmatched.